This TCR beta chain was identified during a study of T cells in Graves' hyperthyroidism and ophthalmopathy. Points on this clonotype: Its target is unknown.

Study results and limitations: Clonotypes that were expanded in thyroid above 0.001 mostly appeared in blood too.

V trimming: 1 base; J trimming: 6 bases; junction bases outside the gene matches: 11. The CDR3 runs 16 residues. Germline assignment: CDR1 LGHNA and CDR2 YNFKEQ. TCR beta CDR3 sequences were amplified from RNA transcripts. Carried out on the TCR CDR3, a first-round RT-PCR used the HTBI primer set. Each CDR3 protein is one row after TCRdb ran MiXCR on the multiplex PCR reads. The table shows about 400,000 distinct CDR3 sequences, with under 15% occurring only once. This chain joins TRBV4-2 and TRBJ2-7; 8 bases are shared with TRBD2. This receptor was taken from a woman aged 25 to 39 with Graves' hyperthyroidism. The sample consisted of blood. In DNA form, the CDR3 reads TGTGCCAGCAGCCAAGCCCTGTTTAGCGGGGCCTCCGAGCAGTACTTC. This sequence encodes CASSQALFSGASEQYF.